Below, 9 T cell receptor beta chains from the same sample are listed, as sequenced in a study of blood T cell repertoires in COVID-19. The table came from immunoSEQ multiplex PCR; TCRdb's copy has only in-frame clones and leaves some out. The sample shows roughly 380,000 clones, more than 70% of them seen only once. The sequenced material came from PBMCs or T cells enriched from blood (not recorded which). These TCRs come from a man between 25 and 39 years old who had recovered from COVID-19.

The chain carries TRBV21-1 and TRBJ2-2; the D call of TRBD2 is as the table states it, not checked on the DNA. TRBV21-1 is tagged as a pseudogene. This CDR3 has 19 amino acids. The CDR3 DNA sequence: TGTGCCAGCAGCAAAGGGCCTCGGGGTACGGCCGCGAACACCGGGGAGCTGTTTTTT. It encodes CASSKGPRGTAANTGELFF.

This rearrangement joins TRBV10-3 to TRBJ2-1, with TRBD1 matching 8 bases. The CDR3 runs 16 residues. CDR1 and CDR2 from the germline V gene are ENHRY and SYGVKD. J gave up 7 bases and V 5 bases, and 13 bases lay outside the gene matches. Written as DNA, the CDR3 is TGTGCCATCAGTTCGAAGGGACAGGAGTTCGTGAATGAGCAGTTCTTC. It translates to CAISSKGQEFVNEQFF.

In its sample, this clone was seen once. V and J are TRBV6-5 and TRBJ1-1, with TRBD1 matching over 8 bases. Germline V gene sequence: CDR1 MNHEY, CDR2 SVGAGI. This CDR3 has 15 residues. Trimming took 4 bases from V and 3 from J; bases not matched to a gene: 7. The CDR3 DNA sequence: TGTGCCAGCAGTTCGTGGACAGGGTTGGACACTGAAGCTTTCTTT. Its protein product is CASSSWTGLDTEAFF.

The V call is TRBV4-1, the J call TRBJ1-6, with 8 positions matching TRBD1. Trimming removed 2 bases from V and 9 bases from J; junction bases left unmatched: 9. Germline V gene sequence: CDR1 MGHRA, CDR2 YSYEKL. This CDR3 region has 16 residues. The CDR3 loop reads CASSQKTGGSGSPLHF. For the CDR3, the DNA is TGCGCCAGCAGCCAAAAAACAGGGGGGTCTGGTTCACCCCTCCACTTT.

The chain combines TRBV14 with TRBJ2-1; 12 positions agree with TRBD2. The CDR3 has 17 amino acids. Germline lookup yields CDR1 SGHDN and CDR2 FVKESK. The V gene end was trimmed by 6 bases and the J gene end by 2 bases; junction bases not matched to a gene: 8. Here the CDR3 reads CASSGLAGGRAYNEQFF. CDR3 bases: TGTGCCAGCAGTGGCCTAGCGGGGGGGAGAGCCTACAATGAGCAGTTCTTC.

The chain carries TRBV7-6 and TRBJ2-6; a possible D gene is TRBD2 (6 bases). Per germline, CDR1 SGHVS and CDR2 FNYEAQ. The CDR3 is 17 amino acids. The V end lost 2 bases, the J end lost 0 bases, and 11 bases lay between the germline ends. CDR3 sequence reads: CASSLFRGSSGANVLTF. CDR3 coding DNA: TGTGCCAGCAGCTTATTTCGGGGGAGCTCTGGGGCCAACGTCCTGACTTTC. The full variable domain, with the rest looked up from reference TRBV7-6 and TRBJ2-6, is GAGVSQSPRYKVTKRGQDVALRCDPISGHVSLYWYRQALGQGPEFLTYFNYEAQQDKSGLPNDRFSAERPEGSISTLTIQRTEQRDSAMYRCASSLFRGSSGANVLTFGAGSRLTVL.

The J gene is TRBJ2-7, the V gene TRBV9; 9 nucleotides agree with TRBD1. The CDR3 runs to 15 residues. V gave up 4 bases and J gave up 0 bases; unmatched junction bases: 5. The germline gives CDR1 SGDLS, CDR2 YYNGEE. The CDR3 coding sequence is TGTGCCAGCAGCCCGGGACAGGGCAACTCCTACGAGCAGTACTTC. Translation: CASSPGQGNSYEQYF.

This chain links TRBV18 with TRBJ1-2, with 8 bases fitting TRBD1. This CDR3 has 13 residues. With 6 bases clipped from V and 7 bases from J, the junction kept 7 bases outside the gene matches. Germline V gene data show CDR1 as KGHSH and CDR2 as LQKENI. In DNA form, the CDR3 reads TGTGCCAGCTCTCCGGACAGGGCTACTGGCTACACCTTC. It encodes CASSPDRATGYTF.

The chain is built from TRBV24-1 and TRBJ1-2; unclear D gene. The CDR3 is made up of 13 amino acids. With 2 bases removed from V and 0 bases from J, the gap between germline ends came to 3 bases. From germline, CDR1 is KGHDR and CDR2 SFDVKD. The DNA for the CDR3 is TGTGCCACCAGTGATTCTGCTAACTATGGCTACACCTTC. Translating gives CATSDSANYGYTF.